Shown below are 8 T cell receptor beta chains from a single sample sequenced in a study of CDR3 diversity in severe acne. TCRdb re-analysed the PCR reads in MiXCR, keeping a single row per CDR3 protein. The data show 100,000 or so distinct CDR3 sequences, roughly 51% seen once. Input material: blood. All receptors derive from a male donor with acne.

This clonotype turned up a few times. The rearrangement links TRBV5-6 to TRBJ1-2; 7 bases are a match to TRBD1. Trimming at V came to 2 bases and at J to 0 bases, leaving 19 bases not matched to a gene. The germline gives CDR1 SGHDT, CDR2 YYEEEE. The CDR3 sequence is 20 residues long. The CDR3 sequence is CASSFPRQGLRGVANYGYTF. Written as DNA, the CDR3 is TGTGCCAGCAGCTTCCCGAGACAGGGTCTCCGGGGTGTAGCTAACTATGGCTACACCTTC. Supplemented by reference TRBV5-6 and TRBJ1-2, the full variable domain reads DAGVTQSPTHLIKTRGQQVTLRCSPKSGHDTVSWYQQALGQGPQFIFQYYEEEERQRGNFPDRFSGHQFPNYSSELNVNALLLGDSALYLCASSFPRQGLRGVANYGYTFGSGTRLTVV.

This clonotype came up many times. This sequence joins TRBV29-1 and TRBJ1-2; D perhaps matches TRBD1 (6 bases). Germline V lookup: CDR1 SQVTM, CDR2 ANQGSEA. The germline V and J ends were trimmed by 5 bases and 1 base, with 11 bases remaining between them. The CDR3 is 13 residues long. CDR3 protein: CSVFRTDNYGYTF. The CDR3 region has the DNA TGCAGCGTTTTTAGGACAGATAACTATGGCTACACCTTC.

In this sample, this clonotype turned up many times. The chain joins TRBV19 to TRBJ1-1; D ambiguous. This CDR3 spans 13 amino acids. CDR1 and CDR2 from the germline V gene are LNHDA and SQIVND (reference sequence). The V end was cut by 3 bases, the J end by 2 bases, with 7 bases between. The DNA for the CDR3 is TGTGCCAGTAGTATCGAGGTAAACACTGAAGCTTTCTTT. Its translation: CASSIEVNTEAFF.

This clonotype was counted many times. The V and J genes are TRBV29-1 and TRBJ1-3; the D gene is possibly TRBD1 (5 bases). Germline CDR1 reads SQVTM; CDR2 reads ANQGSEA. V shed 7 bases and J shed 7 bases, with 17 bases lying between them. This CDR3 comprises 13 residues. The CDR3, as DNA: TGCAGCGCCTGGGGCAGCGAAGGGAACACCATATATTTT. The encoded protein is CSAWGSEGNTIYF.

The CDR3 DNA reads as TGTGCCAGTAGTGCAACTAGCGGGAGAGGATACGAGCAGTACTTC. It translates to CASSATSGRGYEQYF. V usage is TRBV19 and J usage is TRBJ2-5, with 11 bases fitting TRBD2. The closer fit of TRBJ2-7 to the DNA end suggests the J call may be wrong. The CDR3 spans 15 residues. Germline-derived CDR1 and CDR2 are LNHDA and SQIVND (reference sequence).

V is TRBV29-1 and J is TRBJ2-7; D not resolved. The length of the CDR3 is 12 residues. V lost 1 base, J lost 3 bases, and 7 bases lay in between. The germline gives CDR1 SQVTM, CDR2 ANQGSEA. The CDR3 DNA is TGCAGCGTTGAAGGAGACGGCTACGAGCAGTACTTC. It specifies CSVEGDGYEQYF.

This clonotype occurred many times. The V and J genes are TRBV20-1 and TRBJ2-1; D unresolved. Germline V gene lookup returns CDR1 DFQATT and CDR2 SNEGSKA (reference sequence). This CDR3 has 14 amino acids. This CDR3 is CSTRIGGRSNEQFF. The CDR3 DNA reads as TGCAGCACCCGTATAGGCGGAAGGTCTAATGAGCAGTTCTTC.

This clonotype was detected ten times or more. The chain links TRBV20-1 to TRBJ2-1; 8 positions agree with TRBD1. The junction had 13 bases not matched to a gene; V was cut back by 5 bases and J by 4 bases. The germline CDR1 and CDR2 sequences are DFQATT and SNEGSKA (reference sequence). The CDR3 runs to 16 residues. The CDR3 is CSARSGQGPFYNEQFF. For the CDR3, the DNA is TGCAGTGCTCGCTCCGGACAGGGCCCATTTTACAATGAGCAGTTCTTC.